The 27 T cell receptor beta chains below all came from one sample that was sequenced in a study of cytomegalovirus exposure and HLA in healthy donors. Amplification used 60 Vbeta primers and 13 Jbeta primers. Profiling relied on immunoSEQ multiplex PCR, and the TCRdb table lists in-frame clones only, not all of them. This sample carries around 160,000 clones, with around 1.5% going to the ten biggest clones. The sample was PBMCs. These receptors were taken from a woman aged 50 to 65 in good health and CMV-seronegative.

The rearrangement links TRBV19 to TRBJ1-1; 7 nucleotides align to TRBD1. V lost 7 bases to trimming and J lost 2 bases; unmatched junction nucleotides: 10. This CDR3 contains 15 residues. In germline, CDR1 is LNHDA, CDR2 SQIVND (reference sequence). In DNA, the CDR3 is TGTGCCAGTATATCCCAGGGACAGATAAACACTGAAGCTTTCTTT. Amino acids: CASISQGQINTEAFF.

V gene TRBV5-1 combines with J gene TRBJ1-4, with no clear D. Germline V gene sequence: CDR1 SGHRS, CDR2 YFSETQ. This CDR3 has 15 amino acids. Trimming shortened V by 0 bases and J by 0 bases, and 6 bases separated the two germline ends. CDR3 region: CASSLETPTNEKLFF. The CDR3 DNA follows: TGCGCCAGCAGCTTGGAGACTCCAACTAATGAAAAACTGTTTTTT. Using reference TRBV5-1 and TRBJ1-4 for the parts outside the CDR3, the full variable domain is KAGVTQTPRYLIKTRGQQVTLSCSPISGHRSVSWYQQTPGQGLQFLFEYFSETQRNKGNFPGRFSGRQFSNSRSEMNVSTLELGDSALYLCASSLETPTNEKLFFGSGTQLSVL.

This chain uses TRBV7-9 with TRBJ2-7; 11 bases match TRBD2. In germline, CDR1 is SEHNR, CDR2 FQNEAQ (reference sequence). CDR3 length equals 16 residues. The junction had 9 bases not matched to a gene; V was cut back by 6 bases and J by 2 bases. The CDR3 DNA reads TGTGCCAGCAGGACATCAACTAGCGGGGGTACCTACGAGCAGTACTTC. Encoded protein: CASRTSTSGGTYEQYF.

This chain links TRBV30 with TRBJ1-5; weak D call: TRBD1 (6 bases). V was pared by 0 bases and J by 4 bases, with 16 bases between. The germline CDR1 and CDR2 sequences are GTSNPN and SVGIG (reference sequence). This CDR3 is built from 16 residues. The CDR3 nucleotides read TGTGCCTGGAGTGTTGGGGGGGGCGGTGGGAATCAGCCCCAGCATTTT. Translation gives CAWSVGGGGGNQPQHF.

The V gene is TRBV7-2, the J gene TRBJ2-7; no firm D call. Germline CDR1 reads SGHTA; CDR2 reads FQGNSA. This CDR3 is 15 amino acids long. V shed 1 base and J shed 3 bases, with 13 bases lying between them. CDR3 in DNA: TGTGCCAGCAGCTTAGATCTTCAGCTAGGCTACGAGCAGTACTTC. This translates into CASSLDLQLGYEQYF.

CDR3 DNA: TGTGCCATCGAGGGCACAGATACGCAGTATTTT. It codes for CAIEGTDTQYF. V is TRBV7-2 and J is TRBJ2-3; no definite D call. Trimming cost V 10 bases and J 1 base, with 6 bases left between them. Germline CDR1 reads SGHTA; CDR2 reads FQGNSA. The CDR3 runs 11 residues.

The chain has TRBV18 and TRBJ1-2; 10 positions match TRBD1. Germline CDR1 KGHSH, CDR2 LQKENI. J gave up 7 bases and V 3 bases, and 5 bases lay outside the gene matches. The CDR3 extends over 14 amino acids. DNA for the CDR3: TGTGCCAGCTCACCGGGGGACAGGGGACTTGGCTACACCTTC. This encodes CASSPGDRGLGYTF.

The rearrangement joins TRBV28 to TRBJ2-3; D not resolved. Germline V gene sequence: CDR1 MDHEN, CDR2 SYDVKM. The CDR3 is made up of 12 amino acids. Deletions cut 3 bases from V and 6 bases from J, with 7 bases between. The CDR3 sequence is CASSLPGDTQYF. Written as DNA, the CDR3 is TGTGCCAGCAGTTTGCCCGGGGATACGCAGTATTTT. Based on the CDR3 plus reference TRBV28 and TRBJ2-3, the full variable domain is DVKVTQSSRYLVKRTGEKVFLECVQDMDHENMFWYRQDPGLGLRLIYFSYDVKMKEKGDIPEGYSVSREKKERFSLILESASTNQTSMYLCASSLPGDTQYFGPGTRLTVL.

The V gene is TRBV9, the J gene TRBJ1-2; 12 positions agree with TRBD1. V gave up 4 bases and J gave up 4 bases; unmatched junction bases: 5. CDR3 length equals 15 residues. From germline, CDR1 is SGDLS and CDR2 YYNGEE. CDR3 sequence reads: CASSPPGQGAYGYTF. DNA of the CDR3: TGTGCCAGCAGCCCGCCGGGACAGGGGGCCTATGGCTACACCTTC.

The chain links TRBV7-8 to TRBJ2-7; 13 positions match TRBD2. This CDR3 is built from 16 residues. J lost 2 bases, V lost 1 base, and 2 bases had no gene match. Germline CDR1 SGHVS, CDR2 FQNEAQ. CDR3 nucleotides: TGTGCCAGCAGCTTAGGGGGGACTAGCGGGGCCTACGAGCAGTACTTC. This sequence encodes CASSLGGTSGAYEQYF. The full variable domain, its missing parts supplied by reference TRBV7-8 and TRBJ2-7, is GAGVSQSPRYKVAKRGQDVALRCDPISGHVSLFWYQQALGQGPEFLTYFQNEAQLDKSGLPSDRFFAERPEGSVSTLKIQRTQQEDSAVYLCASSLGGTSGAYEQYFGPGTRLTVT.

CDR3 in amino acids: CASSLTFKYEQYF. CDR3 DNA: TGTGCCAGCAGTCTCACTTTTAAATACGAGCAGTACTTC. The V call is TRBV27, the J call TRBJ2-7; D gene ambiguous. The CDR3 is made up of 13 amino acids. V gave up 5 bases and J gave up 4 bases, with 12 bases separating them. The germline V gene has CDR1 MNHEY and CDR2 SMNVEV (reference sequence).

The chain employs TRBV4-1 and TRBJ2-5; 8 nucleotides agree with TRBD1. Per germline, CDR1 MGHRA and CDR2 YSYEKL. This CDR3 region has 16 residues. V shed 1 base and J 1 base; nucleotides not matched to a gene: 5. This CDR3 is CASSQVGTGPQETQYF. The CDR3 nucleotides read TGCGCCAGCAGCCAAGTGGGGACAGGCCCCCAAGAGACCCAGTACTTC.

The rearrangement joins TRBV13 to TRBJ1-3; possibly TRBD1 for D (6 bases). V dropped 0 bases and J dropped 6 bases, with 12 bases sitting between them. CDR1 and CDR2 (germline): PRHDT, FYEKMQ (reference sequence). The CDR3 contains 15 residues. CDR3 nucleotide sequence: TGTGCCAGCAGCTTAGGGTATCCAGGGGAAAACACCATATATTTT. Its translation is CASSLGYPGENTIYF.

The chain combines TRBV30 with TRBJ2-5; 11 positions match TRBD2. This CDR3 is built from 16 residues. V dropped 1 base and J dropped 2; count of bases not matched to a gene: 6. Germline V gene lookup returns CDR1 GTSNPN and CDR2 SVGIG (reference sequence). DNA for the CDR3: TGTGCCTGGAGTGAAGGGACTAGCGGATTACAAGAGACCCAGTACTTC. This codes for CAWSEGTSGLQETQYF.

Comment on this clone: The identical CDR3 is also encoded by other nucleotide sequences in the sample. V gene TRBV28 combines with J gene TRBJ2-4; 9 positions agree with TRBD1. The CDR3 is 14 amino acids. Losses at the gene ends were 6 bases for V and 4 bases for J; bases not matched to a gene: 4. The germline V gene encodes CDR1 MDHEN and CDR2 SYDVKM. CDR3 sequence (DNA): TGTGCCAGCAGCTTACAGGGGGCGAAAAACATTCAGTACTTC. This translates into CASSLQGAKNIQYF.

The chain employs TRBV5-4 and TRBJ2-3; 7 bases match TRBD2. CDR1 SGHNT and CDR2 YYREEE come from the germline V gene (reference sequence). The CDR3 extends over 14 amino acids. V lost 2 bases and J lost 3; bases outside the gene matches: 3. The CDR3 region has the DNA TGTGCCAGCAGCTTAGCGGGGAGGACAGATACGCAGTATTTT. As protein: CASSLAGRTDTQYF. The full variable domain, completed using reference TRBV5-4 and TRBJ2-3, is ETGVTQSPTHLIKTRGQQVTLRCSSQSGHNTVSWYQQALGQGPQFIFQYYREEENGRGNFPPRFSGLQFPNYSSELNVNALELDDSALYLCASSLAGRTDTQYFGPGTRLTVL.

The chain has TRBV6-6 and TRBJ2-7; D is perhaps TRBD2 (5 bases). Germline V gives CDR1 MNHNY, CDR2 SVGAGI (reference sequence). V was trimmed by 7 bases and J by 5 bases, leaving 21 bases between them. The CDR3 spans 15 residues. For the CDR3, the DNA is TGTGCCAGCATCTTACCCAGACTACGAGTGCACGAGCAGTACTTC. Translation: CASILPRLRVHEQYF.

This chain joins TRBV15 and TRBJ1-4, with D perhaps matching TRBD1 (6 bases). CDR3 length: 16 residues. In germline, CDR1 is LNHNV, CDR2 YYDKDF (reference sequence). With 6 bases removed from V and 7 bases from J, the gap between germline ends came to 21 bases. As DNA, the CDR3 is TGTGCCACCAGTGACGAACCTGGGACAAGGGGTGAAAAACTGTTTTTT. It specifies CATSDEPGTRGEKLFF.

J is TRBJ2-7 and V is TRBV7-2, with TRBD1 matching over 9 bases. Germline CDR1 SGHTA, CDR2 FQGNSA. CDR3 length equals 15 residues. With 5 bases clipped from V and 4 bases from J, the junction kept 9 bases outside the gene matches. The CDR3 nucleotides are TGTGCCAGCAGCCTCCAGGGACAGGGTACTTACGAGCAGTACTTC. Encoded protein: CASSLQGQGTYEQYF.

The rearrangement uses TRBV19 and TRBJ1-2; no clear D gene. Germline V CDR1 and CDR2: LNHDA, SQIVND (reference sequence). V gave up 7 bases and J gave up 2 bases, with 5 bases separating them. This CDR3 comprises 11 residues. The CDR3 reads CASTQNYGYTF. The CDR3 DNA reads as TGTGCCAGTACACAGAACTATGGCTACACCTTC.

The chain employs TRBV7-9 and TRBJ2-7, with D possibly TRBD2 on 7 matching bases. Germline-derived CDR1 and CDR2 are SEHNR and FQNEAQ (reference sequence). The V end was cut by 4 bases, the J end by 2 bases, with 9 bases between. This CDR3 contains 13 residues. As DNA, the CDR3 is TGTGCCAGCAGCTGGGAGGGGGCCTACGAGCAGTACTTC. This encodes CASSWEGAYEQYF.

V is TRBV6-1 and J is TRBJ2-5; 13 nucleotides align to TRBD2. With 2 bases clipped from V and 5 bases from J, the junction kept 8 bases outside the gene matches. Germline V lookup: CDR1 MNHNS, CDR2 SASEGT. This CDR3 has 17 residues. Here the CDR3 reads CASSETSGGAGGETQYF. In DNA form, the CDR3 reads TGTGCCAGCAGTGAAACTAGCGGGGGGGCCGGAGGGGAGACCCAGTACTTC.

This chain joins TRBV5-1 and TRBJ2-7; 10 nucleotides agree with TRBD1. This CDR3 comprises 15 residues. Trimming at V came to 2 bases and at J to 7 bases, leaving 9 bases not matched to a gene. Germline loops: CDR1 SGHRS, CDR2 YFSETQ. The CDR3 DNA reads as TGCGCCAGCAGCTTAGGACGGGACAGGGGTGGTGAGCAGTACTTC. Protein sequence: CASSLGRDRGGEQYF.

The chain employs TRBV7-9 and TRBJ2-7, with TRBD2 as a possible D gene (6 bases). The CDR3 spans 14 residues. The V gene's germline CDR1 is SEHNR and CDR2 FQNEAQ (reference sequence). The V and J ends lost 7 bases and 2 bases respectively, with 15 bases between them. The CDR3 DNA reads TGTGCCAGCATCCCACGGGGGAAACCCTACGAGCAGTACTTC. Encoded protein: CASIPRGKPYEQYF. The variable domain in full, completed from reference TRBV7-9 and TRBJ2-7, reads DTGVSQNPRHKITKRGQNVTFRCDPISEHNRLYWYRQTLGQGPEFLTYFQNEAQLEKSRLLSDRFSAERPKGSFSTLEIQRTEQGDSAMYLCASIPRGKPYEQYFGPGTRLTVT.

The chain carries TRBV19 and TRBJ1-1, with D possibly matching TRBD1 (6 bases). V was trimmed by 10 bases and J by 1 base, leaving 16 bases between them. CDR1 and CDR2 from the germline V gene are LNHDA and SQIVND (reference sequence). The CDR3 consists of 14 residues. CDR3 DNA: TGTGCCACTAGCCCTCAGACAGGGAACACTGAAGCTTTCTTT. Its translation: CATSPQTGNTEAFF.

The chain carries TRBV25-1 and TRBJ2-5; tentatively, D is TRBD2 (6 bases). The germline gives CDR1 MGHDK, CDR2 SYGVNS. V was clipped by 8 bases and J by 2 bases, with 21 bases between them. The CDR3 runs to 16 residues. CDR3 protein: CASARWSGGRQETQYF. CDR3 bases: TGTGCCAGCGCCCGCTGGTCCGGGGGAAGACAAGAGACCCAGTACTTC.

V and J are TRBV7-7 and TRBJ2-1; D may be TRBD2 (6 bases). CDR1 is SSHAT and CDR2 is FNYEAQ in the germline V gene (reference sequence). Deletions cut 7 bases from V and 7 bases from J, with 20 bases between. This CDR3 has 15 amino acids. CDR3 nucleotide sequence: TGTGCCAGCACCGAAATCCCGCGGGAAGATAATGAGCAGTTCTTC. Amino acid sequence: CASTEIPREDNEQFF.